What follows are 30 T cell receptor beta chains derived from one specimen sequenced in a study of blood T cells in healthy people across ages. Alongside a J-beta primer mix, a sample-barcoded 5' primer served in a second PCR lasting about 7 to 11 cycles. TCRdb independently ran MiXCR on the 5' RACE reads; one entry per CDR3 protein. The top ten clones hold roughly 12% of a sample with hundreds of thousands of distinct CDR3 sequences, 45% to 60% of them seen once. Sequencing used blood. These receptors were collected from a woman over 75 in good health.

In its sample, this clonotype was seen a few times. The V gene is TRBV6-2 or TRBV6-3, the J gene TRBJ2-1, with D perhaps matching TRBD1 (7 bases). The CDR3 is 15 amino acids. The V and J ends lost 6 bases and 6 bases respectively, with 18 bases between them. CDR1 and CDR2 from the germline V gene are MNHEY and SVGEGT. The CDR3 bases are TGTGCCAGCAGCCGCCCCAGGGGGGAATTCAATGAGCAGTTCTTC. Protein: CASSRPRGEFNEQFF.

The chain couples TRBV28 to TRBJ2-2, with 8 bases matching TRBD1. V was clipped by 6 bases and J by 7 bases; unmatched bases: 10. The germline V gene encodes CDR1 MDHEN and CDR2 SYDVKM. CDR3 length: 15 residues. CDR3 coding DNA: TGTGCCAGCAGAAGAGTGACAGGGGCAGGCGGGGAGCTGTTTTTT. The encoded protein is CASRRVTGAGGELFF.

V and J are TRBV16 and TRBJ1-2; D is possibly TRBD1 (6 bases). Germline V lookup: CDR1 KGHSY, CDR2 FQNENV. V was trimmed by 4 bases and J by 3 bases, leaving 15 bases between them. The CDR3 extends over 15 amino acids. The CDR3 spells CASSLEGGADYGYTF. The CDR3 bases are TGTGCCAGCAGCCTAGAGGGGGGGGCTGACTATGGCTACACCTTC.

This clonotype came up many times. This sequence joins TRBV5-1 and TRBJ2-1; 10 nucleotides agree with TRBD2. CDR3 length: 16 residues. With V trimmed by 5 bases and J by 6 bases, 11 bases remained unmatched. Germline CDR1 SGHRS, CDR2 YFSETQ. The CDR3 loop reads CASRVPSGSGGNEQFF. The CDR3, as DNA: TGCGCCAGCAGGGTACCTAGCGGGAGCGGCGGCAATGAGCAGTTCTTC. Full variable domain (remainder filled in from reference TRBV5-1 and TRBJ2-1): KAGVTQTPRYLIKTRGQQVTLSCSPISGHRSVSWYQQTPGQGLQFLFEYFSETQRNKGNFPGRFSGRQFSNSRSEMNVSTLELGDSALYLCASRVPSGSGGNEQFFGPGTRLTVL.

V usage is TRBV9 and J usage is TRBJ2-7; unclear D gene. Trimming left V 4 bases short and J 2 bases short, with 10 bases between. The V gene's germline CDR1 is SGDLS and CDR2 YYNGEE. CDR3 length: 13 amino acids. The CDR3 DNA is TGTGCCAGCAGCCAAGATGAGCCCTACGAGCAGTACTTC. Translating gives CASSQDEPYEQYF.

This clonotype was counted many times. The chain has TRBV5-1 and TRBJ2-5, with D uncertain. Trimming shortened V by 1 base and J by 5 bases, and 15 bases separated the two germline ends. Germline CDR1 and CDR2: SGHRS and YFSETQ. The CDR3 contains 15 residues. This CDR3 is CASSLSDGTWETQYF. The CDR3 DNA reads as TGCGCCAGCAGCTTGTCAGACGGAACTTGGGAGACCCAGTACTTC.

This clonotype was recorded many times. The junction and the germline gene differ at one end; a read error may be behind it. The rearrangement links TRBV4-2 to TRBJ2-6; D remains ambiguous. Looked up from germline, CDR1 is LGHNA and CDR2 is YNFKEQ. The CDR3 has 14 residues. In nucleotides, the CDR3 is TGTGCCAGCAGCCAAGATTATGGGGTCAACGTCCTGACTTTC. Protein product: CASSQDYGVNVLTF.

This clonotype was observed at least ten times. The chain employs TRBV6-5 and TRBJ2-3; D might be TRBD1 (6 bases). CDR3 size: 12 residues. Trimming cost V 8 bases and J 4 bases, with 10 bases left between them. Looked up from germline, CDR1 is MNHEY and CDR2 is SVGAGI. This CDR3 reads CASRGGADTQYF. For the CDR3, the DNA is TGTGCCAGCCGAGGGGGAGCAGATACGCAGTATTTT.

This clonotype was recorded only once. The chain is built from TRBV9 and TRBJ1-1; weak D call: TRBD1 (6 bases). Germline assignment: CDR1 SGDLS and CDR2 YYNGEE. The CDR3 spans 15 residues. Trimming stripped 4 bases from V and 1 base from J, with 14 bases between. DNA for the CDR3: TGTGCCAGCAGCCCCCGGACAGTTTGGAACACTGAAGCTTTCTTT. This sequence encodes CASSPRTVWNTEAFF.

This clonotype occurred many times. V is TRBV20-1 and J is TRBJ2-3; D might be TRBD1 (6 bases). Germline V gene sequence: CDR1 DFQATT, CDR2 SNEGSKA (reference sequence). Trimming took 0 bases from V and 1 from J, leaving 20 bases between them. The CDR3 spans 18 residues. The CDR3 is CSARDFQGRKVGTDTQYF. The CDR3, as DNA: TGCAGTGCTAGAGATTTTCAGGGGCGCAAAGTAGGCACAGATACGCAGTATTTT.

With regard to this clonotype: A read error may be the cause here, since a much bigger clone is one base away. J is TRBJ2-3 and V is TRBV5-1, with D maybe TRBD1 (7 bases). The germline V gene has CDR1 SGHRS and CDR2 YFSETQ. The CDR3 sequence is 16 residues long. For the CDR3, the DNA is TGCGTCAGCAGTTATGCCAGGGGGGCTAGCACAGATACGCAGTATTTT. This gives the protein CVSSYARGASTDTQYF.

This sequence joins TRBV3-1 and TRBJ2-1; 9 nucleotides align to TRBD1. The junction had 8 bases not matched to a gene; V was cut back by 4 bases and J by 7 bases. The CDR3 has 15 amino acids. Germline V gene sequence: CDR1 LGHDT, CDR2 YNNKEL (reference sequence). CDR3 sequence (DNA): TGTGCCAGCAGCCCTGGACAGGGGAATAAAAATGAGCAGTTCTTC. Translation: CASSPGQGNKNEQFF.

This chain connects TRBV15 to TRBJ2-4, with D maybe TRBD2 (6 bases). The DNA matches TRBJ2-7 better at its end, which makes the J call doubtful. Germline V gives CDR1 LNHNV, CDR2 YYDKDF (reference sequence). This CDR3 contains 17 residues. As DNA, the CDR3 is TGTGCCACCAGCAGAAACACTATGGGGGGAATGGGACTCGAGCAGTACTTC. Amino acids: CATSRNTMGGMGLEQYF.

The chain joins TRBV12-3 or TRBV12-4 to TRBJ2-7, with D perhaps TRBD2 (6 bases). V shed 0 bases and J shed 7 bases, with 16 bases lying between them. This CDR3 region has 15 residues. Here the CDR3 reads CASSLARDLNNEQYF. CDR3 in DNA: TGTGCCAGCAGTTTAGCCCGGGACTTAAACAATGAGCAGTACTTC.

This clonotype was recorded at least ten times. The chain is built from TRBV10-3 and TRBJ1-6; TRBD1 matches 10 bases. The germline CDR1 and CDR2 sequences are ENHRY and SYGVKD. The CDR3 is made up of 15 amino acids. J lost 7 bases, V lost 3 bases, and 3 bases had no gene match. CDR3 loop: CAISDSGQGNSPLHF. CDR3 nucleotides: TGTGCCATCAGTGATTCGGGACAGGGGAATTCACCCCTCCACTTT.

A remark on this clonotype: A read error may be the cause here, since a much bigger clone is one base away. The gene calls are TRBV20-1 and TRBJ2-5; the D gene is possibly TRBD1 (8 bases). V was trimmed by 3 bases and J by 11 bases, leaving 25 bases between them. The CDR3 is 15 amino acids. Per the germline V gene, CDR1 is DFQATT and CDR2 is SNEGSKA (reference sequence). Here the CDR3 DNA reads TGCAGTGCTAGCGCCTCAGGGGGCGGGAGAAATGAGCAGTACTTC. This translates into CSASASGGGRNEQYF.

This clonotype was seen repeatedly, ten times or more. The CDR3 nucleotides are TGCAGCGTTTTGGGGGACGGTAGCAATCAGCCCCAGCATTTT. Translated, it gives CSVLGDGSNQPQHF. V and J are TRBV29-1 and TRBJ1-5, with a weak D call TRBD1 (5 bases). V was pared by 5 bases and J by 0 bases, with 11 bases between. The CDR3 length is 14 residues. CDR1 SQVTM and CDR2 ANQGSEA come from the germline V gene.

V usage is TRBV7-9 and J usage is TRBJ1-2; D may be TRBD1 (5 bases). From germline, CDR1 is SEHNR and CDR2 FQNEAQ (reference sequence). The CDR3 consists of 15 residues. With 4 bases removed from V and 4 bases from J, the gap between germline ends came to 16 bases. The CDR3 region has the DNA TGTGCCAGCAGCTCGTCGGGGGGACTAGGCTATGGCTACACCTTC. Translating it yields CASSSSGGLGYGYTF.

The J gene is TRBJ2-5, the V gene TRBV11-2; a weak D match, TRBD2 (6 bases). Germline CDR1 is SGHAT and CDR2 is FQNNGV. CDR3 length: 13 residues. V lost 2 bases to trimming and J lost 5 bases, with 9 bases between them. The CDR3 DNA is TGTGCCAGCAGCTTATTCGGAGGGGAGACCCAGTACTTC. Its protein product is CASSLFGGETQYF.

A few counts support this clonotype. V gene TRBV12-3 or TRBV12-4 combines with J gene TRBJ2-7; D might be TRBD1 (6 bases). V was cut by 4 bases and J by 3 bases, with 10 bases left in between. CDR3 length: 13 amino acids. The CDR3 DNA follows: TGTGCCAGCAGTTATCCCAGGGGCTACGAGCAGTACTTC. Translated: CASSYPRGYEQYF.

The V call is TRBV6-6, the J call TRBJ2-1, with D perhaps matching TRBD1 or TRBD2 (5 bases each). This CDR3 is built from 15 residues. Trimming removed 0 bases at V and 12 bases at J, with 18 bases between. CDR1 is MNHNY and CDR2 is SVGAGI in the germline V gene (reference sequence). The CDR3 DNA is TGTGCCAGCAGTTACTCAGGGACCGATTCCGCTACGCAGTTCTTC. Translating gives CASSYSGTDSATQFF.

This clonotype was recorded many times. The CDR3: CASSVDMGSYEQYF. As DNA, the CDR3 is TGTGCCAGCAGCGTAGATATGGGGTCCTACGAGCAGTACTTC. V and J are TRBV9 and TRBJ2-7; no reliable D call. Trimming pared 0 bases from V and 1 base from J, leaving 8 bases between. This CDR3 has 14 amino acids. CDR1 and CDR2 from the germline V gene are SGDLS and YYNGEE. Drawing the rest from reference TRBV9 and TRBJ2-7, the complete variable domain is DSGVTQTPKHLITATGQRVTLRCSPRSGDLSVYWYQQSLDQGLQFLIQYYNGEERAKGNILERFSAQQFPDLHSELNLSSLELGDSALYFCASSVDMGSYEQYFGPGTRLTVT.

At least ten counts were recorded for this clonotype. CDR3 residues: CASSLQGAGYNEQFF. In nucleotides, the CDR3 is TGTGCCAGCAGCTTACAGGGGGCAGGGTACAATGAGCAGTTCTTC. The rearrangement joins TRBV3-1 to TRBJ2-1; 9 bases align to TRBD1. The CDR3 is made up of 15 amino acids. V trimming: 5 bases; J trimming: 4 bases; junction bases outside the gene matches: 6. The germline V gene has CDR1 LGHDT and CDR2 YNNKEL (reference sequence).

In the case of this clonotype: The junction departs from germline at one end; a sequencing error may be responsible. The chain couples TRBV4-1 to TRBJ2-4; 10 positions match TRBD2. The length of the CDR3 is 16 residues. Germline CDR1 is MGHRA and CDR2 is YSYEKL. The CDR3 is CASNQDKREGLYDQYF. CDR3 bases: TGCGCCAGCAACCAAGACAAGCGGGAGGGCCTCTACGATCAGTACTTC.

Concerning this clonotype itself: This may arise from a read error, as a much more abundant clone is one base away. The chain carries TRBV6-6 and TRBJ1-3, with a weak D call TRBD1 (6 bases). Germline assignment: CDR1 MNHNY and CDR2 SVGAGI (reference sequence). The V and J ends lost 6 bases and 4 bases respectively, with 13 bases between them. The CDR3 is 14 residues long. Here the CDR3 DNA reads TGTGCCAGCAGGCCGGGGACACGCGGAAACACCATATATTTT. Its protein is CASRPGTRGNTIYF.

This clonotype was observed a handful of times. The chain has TRBV7-9 and TRBJ2-7; 10 positions agree with TRBD1. The germline V gene has CDR1 SEHNR and CDR2 FQNEAQ (reference sequence). The length of the CDR3 is 15 residues. J was trimmed by 4 bases and V by 6 bases; bases with no gene match: 9. CDR3 sequence: CASSPSGQGVYEQYF. CDR3 DNA: TGTGCCAGCAGTCCAAGCGGACAGGGGGTATACGAGCAGTACTTC. Drawing the rest from reference TRBV7-9 and TRBJ2-7, the complete variable domain is DTGVSQNPRHKITKRGQNVTFRCDPISEHNRLYWYRQTLGQGPEFLTYFQNEAQLEKSRLLSDRFSAERPKGSFSTLEIQRTEQGDSAMYLCASSPSGQGVYEQYFGPGTRLTVT.

The rearrangement joins TRBV28 to TRBJ2-2; TRBD1 aligns across 7 bases. J was trimmed by 1 base and V by 2 bases; bases with no gene match: 4. Germline V gene data show CDR1 as MDHEN and CDR2 as SYDVKM. The CDR3 sequence is 16 residues long. This CDR3 is CASSLRQGRNTGELFF. CDR3 in DNA: TGTGCCAGCAGTTTAAGACAGGGTAGGAACACCGGGGAGCTGTTTTTT.

The chain carries TRBV7-9 and TRBJ1-1; D unclear. Germline CDR1 SEHNR, CDR2 FQNEAQ (reference sequence). V shed 0 bases and J shed 4 bases, with 9 bases lying between them. The CDR3 extends over 14 amino acids. CDR3 nucleotide sequence: TGTGCCAGCAGCTTAGCGCGTAACGGCACTGAAGCTTTCTTT. Translated, it gives CASSLARNGTEAFF. Full variable domain (remainder filled in from reference TRBV7-9 and TRBJ1-1): DTGVSQNPRHKITKRGQNVTFRCDPISEHNRLYWYRQTLGQGPEFLTYFQNEAQLEKSRLLSDRFSAERPKGSFSTLEIQRTEQGDSAMYLCASSLARNGTEAFFGQGTRLTVV.

This sequence joins TRBV3-1 and TRBJ2-3, with D possibly matching TRBD2 (6 bases). In germline, CDR1 is LGHDT, CDR2 YNNKEL (reference sequence). Trimming removed 1 base from V and 6 bases from J, with 11 bases in between. This CDR3 region has 14 residues. In DNA form, the CDR3 reads TGTGCCAGCAGCCAAGTAGCCGCGGGGGATACGCAGTATTTT. It is translated as CASSQVAAGDTQYF.

This clonotype occurred many times. The chain couples TRBV6-6 to TRBJ2-1; 8 nucleotides agree with TRBD1. This CDR3 contains 17 residues. Germline CDR1 MNHNY, CDR2 SVGAGI (reference sequence). J lost 5 bases, V lost 2 bases, and 11 bases had no gene match. The CDR3 reads CASSYTQGATTDNEQFF. The CDR3 nucleotides read TGTGCCAGCAGTTACACTCAGGGGGCAACCACGGACAATGAGCAGTTCTTC.